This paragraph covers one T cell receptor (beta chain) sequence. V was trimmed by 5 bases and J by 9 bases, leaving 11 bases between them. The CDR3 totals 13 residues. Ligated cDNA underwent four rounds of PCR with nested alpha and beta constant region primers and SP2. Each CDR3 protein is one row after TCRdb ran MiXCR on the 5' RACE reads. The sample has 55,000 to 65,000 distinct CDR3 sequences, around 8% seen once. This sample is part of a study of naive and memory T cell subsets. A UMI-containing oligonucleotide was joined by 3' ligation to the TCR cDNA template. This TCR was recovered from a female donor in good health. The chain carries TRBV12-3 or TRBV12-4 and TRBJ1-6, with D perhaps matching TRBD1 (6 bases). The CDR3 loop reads CASSPRTVSPLHF. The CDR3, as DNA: TGTGCCAGCAGTCCCCGGACAGTTTCACCCCTCCACTTT.